This entry lists 14 T cell receptor beta chains sequenced from one sample in a study of OX40 agonist ivuxolimab in advanced cancers. The library was generated by the immunoSEQ multiplex PCR assay. In TCRdb, the immuneACCESS table is reduced to in-frame sequences with V and J assigned. These tables do not hold every clone; where another copy was compared, an unresolved V gene accounts for under half, and the others remain unexplained. For this sample the table gives 95,000 to 150,000 clones, of which 80% to 95% were detected only once. In total, the top ten clones hold 0.15% to 0.17% of the sample. Specimen: CD4+ or CD8+ T cells sorted from blood, collected in a trial of the OX40 agonist ivuxolimab. Every receptor here comes from an adult with an advanced solid tumor such as melanoma, head and neck, liver or kidney cancer.

CDR3 DNA: TGTGCCAGCAGCCCTTTAGCGGGAGCCAAAAACATTCAGTACTTC. It encodes CASSPLAGAKNIQYF. The rearrangement joins TRBV11-2 to TRBJ2-4; TRBD2 matches 7 bases. Germline CDR1 SGHAT, CDR2 FQNNGV. This CDR3 is 15 amino acids long. Trimming took 5 bases from V and 0 from J; bases not matched to a gene: 4.

The V call is TRBV5-1, the J call TRBJ1-4, with TRBD1 matching over 9 bases. Looked up from germline, CDR1 is SGHRS and CDR2 is YFSETQ. J lost 7 bases, V lost 5 bases, and 6 bases had no gene match. The CDR3 consists of 14 residues. CDR3 nucleotide sequence: TGCGCCAGCAGAGGGACAGGGTTAGCTGAAAAACTGTTTTTT. It yields the protein CASRGTGLAEKLFF. The complete variable domain, with remaining parts taken from reference TRBV5-1 and TRBJ1-4, reads KAGVTQTPRYLIKTRGQQVTLSCSPISGHRSVSWYQQTPGQGLQFLFEYFSETQRNKGNFPGRFSGRQFSNSRSEMNVSTLELGDSALYLCASRGTGLAEKLFFGSGTQLSVL.

This clone has a single count. This chain links TRBV7-9 with TRBJ2-3, with 8 bases matching TRBD2. V trimming: 2 bases; J trimming: 8 bases; junction bases outside the gene matches: 6. Germline assignment: CDR1 SEHNR and CDR2 FQNEAQ (reference sequence). This CDR3 region has 14 residues. The CDR3 region is CASSLTGGRGTQYF. DNA for the CDR3: TGTGCCAGCAGCTTAACGGGGGGGCGTGGTACGCAGTATTTT. Combining the CDR3 with reference TRBV7-9 and TRBJ2-3 gives the whole variable domain DTGVSQNPRHKITKRGQNVTFRCDPISEHNRLYWYRQTLGQGPEFLTYFQNEAQLEKSRLLSDRFSAERPKGSFSTLEIQRTEQGDSAMYLCASSLTGGRGTQYFGPGTRLTVL.

The chain carries TRBV6-1 and TRBJ2-1; 9 bases are shared with TRBD2. The CDR3 length is 14 residues. Germline CDR1 reads MNHNS; CDR2 reads SASEGT. V lost 7 bases, J lost 7 bases, and 8 bases stayed unmatched. The CDR3 DNA reads as TGTGCCAGCAATAGCGGGAGTGTGGTGAATGAGCAGTTCTTC. Protein: CASNSGSVVNEQFF.

The chain uses TRBV6-6 and TRBJ1-2; possibly TRBD1 for D (5 bases). The germline gives CDR1 MNHNY, CDR2 SVGAGI (reference sequence). V gave up 8 bases and J gave up 4 bases, with 11 bases separating them. CDR3 length: 12 amino acids. CDR3 nucleotide sequence: TGTGCCAGCTGGATGGGGACCTATGGCTACACCTTC. This translates into CASWMGTYGYTF.

CDR3 region: CASSVAYSRSELFF. The CDR3 bases are TGTGCCAGCAGCGTAGCTTACAGTAGAAGCGAACTGTTTTTT. This chain joins TRBV9 and TRBJ1-4; D gene unclear. Between the trimmed V and J ends, which lost 0 bases and 12 bases, there was a span of 15 bases. Germline V gene sequence: CDR1 SGDLS, CDR2 YYNGEE. The CDR3 length is 14 residues.

This sequence joins TRBV29-1 and TRBJ1-2, with D possibly matching TRBD1 (5 bases). Germline CDR1 SQVTM, CDR2 ANQGSEA. The CDR3 contains 14 residues. V shed 4 bases and J shed 2 bases, with 14 bases lying between them. CDR3 region: CSVVRVTGNYGYTF. In DNA, the CDR3 is TGCAGCGTTGTGAGGGTCACAGGAAACTATGGCTACACCTTC.

The chain joins TRBV2 to TRBJ1-2; 11 bases agree with TRBD1. The J segment lost 1 base and the V segment lost 7 bases, leaving 5 bases of the junction unmatched. From germline, CDR1 is SNHLY and CDR2 FYNNEI. The CDR3 is 15 amino acids. As DNA, the CDR3 is TGTGCCAGCACCCTGGACAGGGGGCTTAACTATGGCTACACCTTC. Its protein product is CASTLDRGLNYGYTF.

The chain couples TRBV19 to TRBJ1-1; D not certain. Germline loops: CDR1 LNHDA, CDR2 SQIVND (reference sequence). The CDR3 spans 13 residues. V gave up 3 bases and J gave up 1 base, with 6 bases separating them. As DNA, the CDR3 is TGTGCCAGTAGTATTTCTGCGAACACTGAAGCTTTCTTT. It is translated as CASSISANTEAFF. The variable domain in full, completed from reference TRBV19 and TRBJ1-1, reads DGGITQSPKYLFRKEGQNVTLSCEQNLNHDAMYWYRQDPGQGLRLIYYSQIVNDFQKGDIAEGYSVSREKKESFPLTVTSAQKNPTAFYLCASSISANTEAFFGQGTRLTVV.

The count of this clone is one. The V call is TRBV19, the J call TRBJ1-1; D perhaps matches TRBD1 (5 bases). CDR3 length equals 15 residues. Per germline, CDR1 LNHDA and CDR2 SQIVND (reference sequence). The ends were cut back, 3 bases at V and 4 bases at J, with 15 bases in the middle. The CDR3 protein is CASSIQGGVGTEAFF. CDR3 DNA: TGTGCCAGTAGTATCCAGGGCGGTGTGGGCACTGAAGCTTTCTTT.

The chain links TRBV11-3 to TRBJ2-1; TRBD2 matches 10 bases. After removal of 1 base from V and 7 bases from J, the junction contained 7 bases not matched to a gene. CDR1 is SGHNT and CDR2 is YENEEA in the germline V gene. This CDR3 is built from 16 residues. The CDR3 DNA reads TGTGCCAGCAGCTTAGGGCTAGCGGGAGAGGCGAATGAGCAGTTCTTC. It specifies CASSLGLAGEANEQFF.

CDR3 DNA sequence: TGCGCCAGCAGCTTGCGCGATCACCCCACTAGATCCGGGGAGCTGTTTTTT. Residues: CASSLRDHPTRSGELFF. This chain uses TRBV5-1 with TRBJ2-2; D is perhaps TRBD2 (5 bases). Germline V gene sequence: CDR1 SGHRS, CDR2 YFSETQ. Trimming stripped 1 base from V and 6 bases from J, with 19 bases between. CDR3 length: 17 residues.

The chain has TRBV18 and TRBJ1-1; D is undetermined. The CDR3 runs 13 residues. Germline V gene lookup returns CDR1 KGHSH and CDR2 LQKENI. Trimming took off 3 bases at V and 4 bases at J, with 9 bases between the two ends. The CDR3 loop reads CASSPDTVTEAFF. DNA of the CDR3: TGTGCCAGCTCACCTGACACGGTCACTGAAGCTTTCTTT.

The V gene is TRBV15, the J gene TRBJ1-2; tentatively, D is TRBD1 (6 bases). V lost 4 bases to trimming and J lost 8 bases, with 17 bases between them. The CDR3 runs to 14 residues. Looked up from germline, CDR1 is LNHNV and CDR2 is YYDKDF (reference sequence). For the CDR3, the DNA is TGTGCCACCAGCACAATCAACAGGGATCAAGGCTACACCTTC. Its translation: CATSTINRDQGYTF.